This passage covers 8 T cell receptor beta chains from one sample sequenced in a study of technical replicates of blood from a handful of donors. Only in-frame clones appear in the TCRdb table, and some are missing; sequencing was by immunoSEQ multiplex PCR. The sample lists 50,000 to 70,000 clones; 70% to 90% were seen once. Sequenced material: PBMCs. These TCRs come from a human donor in good health. Some clones in this sample may be carry-over from other donors' samples.

This chain connects TRBV18 to TRBJ2-7; D remains ambiguous. Germline V lookup: CDR1 KGHSH, CDR2 LQKENI. The CDR3 runs to 12 residues. V shed 2 bases and J shed 5 bases, with 7 bases lying between them. CDR3 bases: TGTGCCAGCTCACCAAGTAGTCACGAGCAGTACTTC. Translated: CASSPSSHEQYF.

V gene TRBV6-5 combines with J gene TRBJ2-7, with 7 bases that match TRBD2. The trim removed 0 bases at V and 3 bases at J, leaving 5 bases unmatched. This CDR3 contains 15 residues. CDR1 and CDR2 from the germline V gene are MNHEY and SVGAGI. CDR3 protein: CASSYSGGGYYEQYF. The CDR3 DNA reads as TGTGCCAGCAGTTACTCGGGGGGGGGTTACTACGAGCAGTACTTC.

This chain links TRBV5-1 with TRBJ1-5; TRBD1 matches 7 bases. The CDR3 runs to 13 residues. CDR1 and CDR2 from the germline V gene are SGHRS and YFSETQ. The V and J ends lost 4 bases and 5 bases, in that order; junction bases with no gene match: 3. This CDR3 reads CASSRGTDQPQHF. Written as DNA, the CDR3 is TGCGCCAGCAGCAGAGGGACAGATCAGCCCCAGCATTTT.

The V call is TRBV5-1, the J call TRBJ2-5, with 10 bases that match TRBD2. V trimming: 5 bases; J trimming: 2 bases; junction bases outside the gene matches: 9. In germline, CDR1 is SGHRS, CDR2 YFSETQ. The CDR3 length is 16 residues. For the CDR3, the DNA is TGCGCCAGCAGTCGAACCGGGACTAGCGAACAAGAGACCCAGTACTTC. Translating gives CASSRTGTSEQETQYF.

This clone has more than one count but fewer than ten. The chain uses TRBV6-4 and TRBJ2-7, with D possibly being TRBD2 (6 bases). Germline loops: CDR1 MRHNA, CDR2 SNTAGT. This CDR3 has 15 amino acids. Trimming left V 4 bases short and J 0 bases short, with 13 bases between. The CDR3, as DNA: TGTGCCAGCAGTGTCGGGCCGGGGGACTCCTACGAGCAGTACTTC. It specifies CASSVGPGDSYEQYF.

The chain recombines TRBV7-6 with TRBJ1-2, with D hard to call. CDR1 and CDR2 (germline): SGHVS, FNYEAQ. With 1 base removed from V and 8 bases from J, the gap between germline ends came to 11 bases. The CDR3 totals 13 residues. DNA of the CDR3: TGTGCCAGCAGCTTAGACCCCACCGGGGGCTACACCTTC. Encoded protein: CASSLDPTGGYTF.

The rearrangement links TRBV5-8 to TRBJ1-1; 8 bases match TRBD1. V dropped 0 bases and J dropped 11; count of bases not matched to a gene: 6. This CDR3 is built from 13 residues. Germline CDR1 is SGHTS and CDR2 is YDEGEE. In nucleotides, the CDR3 is TGTGCCAGCAGCTTGGGGCAGGGGGCTTCCGCTTTCTTT. Its protein product is CASSLGQGASAFF.

The chain uses TRBV7-2 and TRBJ2-7; possibly TRBD1 for D (6 bases). This CDR3 is 12 amino acids long. Trimming stripped 1 base from V and 13 bases from J, with 14 bases between. Germline CDR1 is SGHTA and CDR2 is FQGNSA. CDR3 protein: CASSLVKGEAYF. The DNA for the CDR3 is TGTGCCAGCAGCTTAGTCAAGGGGGAAGCCTACTTC.